This record covers a single T cell receptor beta chain. Its antigen is not identified. This record belongs to a study of OX40 agonist ivuxolimab in advanced cancers. Background on the study: Having had anti-PD-1, anti-PD-L1 or anti-CTLA-4 therapy before was allowed, and approximately 40% had some.

Study results and caveats: Dose levels from 0.1 to 3.0 mg/kg saw CD4+ and CD8+ blood T cells expand clonally by week 6. Clonal expansion in partial responders at 0.1-3.0 mg/kg ranked among the lowest. Nonresponders included some who also had low normalized T-cell clonal expansion.

This table comes from immunoSEQ multiplex PCR, and its TCRdb copy is limited to in-frame clones, with some not included. The table has about 77,000 clones, roughly nine tenths seen once. V was shortened by 0 bases and J by 4 bases, with 11 bases between the two germline ends. This CDR3 is 15 amino acids long. CDR1 and CDR2 (germline): SGHRS, YFSETQ. The source material was CD4+ or CD8+ T cells sorted from blood, sampled in a trial of the OX40 agonist ivuxolimab. This chain joins TRBV5-1 and TRBJ1-5, with TRBD1 as a possible D gene (6 bases). The sequence derives from an adult with an advanced solid tumor such as melanoma, head and neck, liver or kidney cancer. The CDR3 DNA sequence: TGCGCCAGCAGCTTGGATGGGACAAAGAATCAGCCCCAGCATTTT. Translation: CASSLDGTKNQPQHF.